This T cell receptor beta chain was captured in a study of blood T cell repertoires in COVID-19. Whole-study context: Samples taken during acute and convalescent COVID-19 were collected in the United States, Italy and Spain.

Under the authors' procedure: Counts of nucleated cells, estimated from reference gene primer amplification, were obtained. Sequencing was performed with immunoSEQ multiplex PCR; in TCRdb, only in-frame clones are kept and a portion is missing. V, J and clone size reflect that table, while D and trimming were determined from the DNA. The sample includes about 43,000 clones, about nine tenths of them seen just once. V was trimmed by 5 bases and J by 9 bases, leaving 17 bases between them. The CDR3 length is 14 residues. Germline-derived CDR1 and CDR2 are SGHTA and FQGNSA. The rearrangement links TRBV7-2 to TRBJ1-5; D is ambiguous. The source is a man aged 55 to 70 with active COVID-19. The sequencing sample was made of peripheral blood. Here the CDR3 reads CASSEDDILRPQHF. The CDR3 DNA reads as TGTGCCAGCAGCGAAGACGACATCCTTAGGCCCCAGCATTTT.